The next 26 T cell receptor beta chains were all read from a single sample in a study of T cell repertoires in aging, cancer and after chemotherapy. TCR beta rearrangements were amplified from peripheral blood genomic DNA. A mixed TRB-A/B primer pool amplified rearranged TRB by multiplex touch-down PCR. TCRdb passed the multiplex PCR reads through MiXCR, listing each CDR3 protein once. The table includes 5,000 to 8,000 distinct CDR3 sequences, 25% to 30% detected once. The sample taken for sequencing was blood. The source is a human donor in good health.

This clonotype was seen a handful of times. The chain carries TRBV5-4 and TRBJ2-5, with D unclear. Germline-derived CDR1 and CDR2 are SGHNT and YYREEE (reference sequence). V lost 0 bases, J lost 4 bases, and 13 bases lay in between. There are 15 residues in the CDR3. As DNA, the CDR3 is TGTGCCAGCAGCTTGGGACCCACGGTGGGAGAGACCCAGTACTTC. It yields the protein CASSLGPTVGETQYF.

In this sample, this clonotype is medium-sized (0.01 to 0.1%). CDR3 sequence reads: CASSLRTAGQLETQYF. The CDR3 DNA is TGTGCCAGCAGTTTACGGACGGCGGGGCAGCTAGAGACCCAGTACTTC. The rearrangement joins TRBV12-3 or TRBV12-4 to TRBJ2-5; D possibly corresponds to TRBD2 (6 bases). CDR3 length: 16 residues. The V and J ends lost 2 bases and 4 bases respectively, with 17 bases between them.

By share of the sample, this clonotype is medium-sized (0.01 to 0.1%). The chain joins TRBV6-5 to TRBJ1-5; D is undetermined. The V gene lost 0 bases and the J gene lost 0 bases, with 6 bases spanning the gap. The CDR3 spans 15 residues. Germline V gene data show CDR1 as MNHEY and CDR2 as SVGAGI. The CDR3 loop reads CASSYSRDSNQPQHF. CDR3 coding DNA: TGTGCCAGCAGTTACTCGAGGGATAGCAATCAGCCCCAGCATTTT.

The chain joins TRBV2 to TRBJ2-1; TRBD2 matches at 11 bases. In germline, CDR1 is SNHLY, CDR2 FYNNEI. The CDR3 is made up of 18 amino acids. V shed 5 bases and J 8 bases; nucleotides not matched to a gene: 17. DNA of the CDR3: TGTGCCAGCAGTCAAAGCCCTCCAACTAGCGGGAGAGGCGATGAGCAGTTCTTC. The encoded protein is CASSQSPPTSGRGDEQFF.

Only one count was recorded for this clonotype. A much larger clone lies a single base off, so this may be a read error. The chain uses TRBV18 and TRBJ2-7; D is ambiguous. Germline lookup yields CDR1 KGHSH and CDR2 LQKENI. CDR3 size: 15 residues. Written as DNA, the CDR3 is TGTGCCAGCTTACCACCGCCGGGTGGCTCCTACGAGCAGTACTTC. This codes for CASLPPPGGSYEQYF.

By sample fraction, this clonotype is medium-sized. This chain links TRBV30 with TRBJ2-2, with D perhaps given as TRBD1 or TRBD2 (5 bases each). The CDR3 loop spans 13 amino acids. The germline gives CDR1 GTSNPN, CDR2 SVGIG (reference sequence). V was trimmed by 5 bases and J by 7 bases, leaving 14 bases between them. CDR3 sequence reads: CAWGYLGVGELFF. DNA of the CDR3: TGTGCCTGGGGTTACTTGGGGGTCGGGGAGCTGTTTTTT.

This clonotype is labeled medium-sized. This chain joins TRBV28 and TRBJ2-3; D call uncertain. The V and J ends lost 4 bases and 6 bases respectively, with 11 bases between them. Germline-derived CDR1 and CDR2 are MDHEN and SYDVKM. The length of the CDR3 is 13 residues. The CDR3 here is CASSSGLRDTQYF. For the CDR3, the DNA is TGTGCCAGCAGTTCTGGCCTGAGGGATACGCAGTATTTT.

This sequence joins TRBV21-1 and TRBJ1-5; the table's D call TRBD1 went unverified against the DNA. TRBV21-1 is a listed pseudogene. The CDR3 contains 16 residues. The CDR3 sequence: CASSTVDRNSNQPQHF. CDR3 in DNA: TGTGCCAGCAGCACCGTAGACAGAAATAGCAATCAGCCCCAGCATTTT.

V gene TRBV6-4 combines with J gene TRBJ2-1; perhaps TRBD2 as D (6 bases). V lost 6 bases and J lost 1, with 13 bases in between. This CDR3 region has 15 residues. Germline loops: CDR1 MRHNA, CDR2 SNTAGT. CDR3 in amino acids: CASRKIAESYNEQFF. The CDR3 nucleotides read TGTGCCAGCAGAAAAATAGCGGAATCCTACAATGAGCAGTTCTTC.

This clonotype is labeled as medium-sized. The V gene is TRBV20-1, the J gene TRBJ2-2; 9 nucleotides align to TRBD2. Germline V CDR1 and CDR2: DFQATT, SNEGSKA (reference sequence). V was pared by 2 bases and J by 3 bases, with 7 bases of the junction left unmatched. The CDR3 runs 16 residues. The CDR3 region is CSARTQTSGYTGELFF. The DNA of the CDR3 is TGCAGTGCTAGAACCCAGACTAGCGGATACACCGGGGAGCTGTTTTTT.

This clonotype was counted between two and nine times. The genes are TRBV5-6 and TRBJ2-5, with D hard to call. V was cut by 4 bases and J by 3 bases, with 22 bases left in between. This CDR3 comprises 17 residues. CDR1 and CDR2 (germline): SGHDT, YYEEEE. The CDR3 DNA sequence: TGTGCCAGCAGCCGCAGCTTGTGGGGTAGAGGTGAAGAGACCCAGTACTTC. It yields the protein CASSRSLWGRGEETQYF. The complete variable domain, with remaining parts taken from reference TRBV5-6 and TRBJ2-5, reads DAGVTQSPTHLIKTRGQQVTLRCSPKSGHDTVSWYQQALGQGPQFIFQYYEEEERQRGNFPDRFSGHQFPNYSSELNVNALLLGDSALYLCASSRSLWGRGEETQYFGPGTRLLVL.

This clonotype was counted between two and nine times. The chain has TRBV6-1 and TRBJ1-5; D gene uncertain. Looked up from germline, CDR1 is MNHNS and CDR2 is SASEGT. This CDR3 is built from 17 residues. Trimming stripped 7 bases from V and 7 bases from J, with 26 bases between. As DNA, the CDR3 is TGTGCCAGCACGCCCGAGGAGTGGGCACTACTCCACCAGCCCCAGCATTTT. The encoded protein is CASTPEEWALLHQPQHF.

The chain combines TRBV7-9 with TRBJ2-3; D call uncertain. V lost 5 bases and J 2 bases, leaving 5 bases between the germline ends. Per germline, CDR1 SEHNR and CDR2 FQNEAQ (reference sequence). This CDR3 contains 12 residues. CDR3 region: CASSRDTDTQYF. CDR3 nucleotide sequence: TGTGCCAGCAGCCGAGACACAGATACGCAGTATTTT.

This clonotype is judged medium-sized (0.01 to 0.1%). The chain combines TRBV20-1 with TRBJ2-1; 10 bases align to TRBD2. V gave up 0 bases and J gave up 7 bases; unmatched junction bases: 9. The CDR3 covers 16 residues. In germline, CDR1 is DFQATT, CDR2 SNEGSKA (reference sequence). The CDR3 loop is CSARDIEREGKNEQFF. In DNA form, the CDR3 reads TGCAGTGCTAGAGATATCGAGCGGGAGGGTAAGAATGAGCAGTTCTTC.

The chain has TRBV25-1 and TRBJ2-2; possibly TRBD1 for D (6 bases). The CDR3 contains 13 residues. The germline CDR1 and CDR2 sequences are MGHDK and SYGVNS. V was shortened by 4 bases and J by 6 bases, with 9 bases between the two germline ends. CDR3 sequence reads: CASSGNRAGELFF. In nucleotides, the CDR3 is TGTGCCAGCAGTGGGAACAGGGCCGGGGAGCTGTTTTTT. Looking up the rest from reference TRBV25-1 and TRBJ2-2 gives the full variable domain: EADIYQTPRYLVIGTGKKITLECSQTMGHDKMYWYQQDPGMELHLIHYSYGVNSTEKGDLSSESTVSRIRTEHFPLTLESARPSHTSQYLCASSGNRAGELFFGEGSRLTVL.

In regard to this clonotype: The junction shows a germline mismatch at one end, possibly a read error. J is TRBJ2-3 and V is TRBV5-5; D not resolved. Germline V gene data show CDR1 as SGHKS and CDR2 as YYEKEE (reference sequence). The CDR3 spans 15 residues. The CDR3 here is CASGLELVYPDTQYF. In DNA form, the CDR3 reads TGTGCCAGCGGCTTGGAGCTAGTTTATCCAGATACGCAGTATTTT.

Within the sample, this clonotype is medium-sized (0.01 to 0.1%). This chain connects TRBV5-4 to TRBJ1-2, with a tentative D call TRBD1 (5 bases). Germline V gene lookup returns CDR1 SGHNT and CDR2 YYREEE (reference sequence). V lost 2 bases to trimming and J lost 7 bases, with 18 bases between them. The CDR3 has 15 amino acids. CDR3 DNA: TGTGCCAGCAGCTTTGGGGCCGGGCCCGCGGGTGGCTACACCTTC. It yields the protein CASSFGAGPAGGYTF.

Turning to this clonotype: One end of the junction fails to match germline, which may point to a read error. CDR3 bases: TGCGCCAGCAGCCCTGGACAGGGGTGGTGCAATGAGCAGTTCTTC. Translation gives CASSPGQGWCNEQFF. The V gene is TRBV5-4, the J gene TRBJ2-1; 9 nucleotides match TRBD1. The germline V gene has CDR1 SGHNT and CDR2 YYREEE (reference sequence). The CDR3 has 15 residues.

This chain joins TRBV2 and TRBJ2-2, with D uncertain. There are 13 residues in the CDR3. Deletions cut 11 bases from V and 4 bases from J, with 14 bases between. Germline CDR1 is SNHLY and CDR2 is FYNNEI. Here the CDR3 reads CAGTSSATGELFF. The CDR3 DNA sequence: TGTGCCGGAACGTCAAGCGCCACCGGGGAGCTGTTTTTT.

By proportion, this clonotype is medium-sized (0.01 to 0.1%). The chain is built from TRBV7-9 and TRBJ2-1; no clear D. V lost 3 bases to trimming and J lost 4 bases, with 16 bases between them. In germline, CDR1 is SEHNR, CDR2 FQNEAQ (reference sequence). The CDR3 consists of 16 residues. The CDR3 nucleotides read TGTGCCAGCAGCTTGGGGAAGCGAGGCGTATACAATGAGCAGTTCTTC. This sequence encodes CASSLGKRGVYNEQFF.

This clonotype appeared once. The chain links TRBV19 to TRBJ1-2; 7 bases line up with TRBD1. CDR3 length equals 13 residues. Germline V gene data show CDR1 as LNHDA and CDR2 as SQIVND (reference sequence). The J segment lost 8 bases and the V segment lost 9 bases, leaving 12 bases of the junction unmatched. The CDR3: CASSPRQGDGYTF. The CDR3 DNA reads as TGTGCCAGCAGCCCTCGGCAGGGGGACGGCTACACCTTC.

V usage is TRBV5-1 and J usage is TRBJ2-1, with D perhaps matching TRBD1 (5 bases). Germline V CDR1 and CDR2: SGHRS, YFSETQ. This CDR3 spans 14 amino acids. V lost 1 base and J 5 bases, leaving 10 bases between the germline ends. The CDR3 coding sequence is TGCGCCAGCAGCTTGTGGCAGGGCGACAATGAGCAGTTCTTC. Translating gives CASSLWQGDNEQFF.

This clonotype was seen a few times. The chain has TRBV28 and TRBJ2-7; 7 bases map to TRBD2. The germline CDR1 and CDR2 sequences are MDHEN and SYDVKM. The CDR3 has 13 residues. Losses at the gene ends were 2 bases for V and 4 bases for J; bases not matched to a gene: 2. The CDR3: CASSLQGGYEQYF. The CDR3 DNA sequence: TGTGCCAGCAGTTTACAGGGAGGGTACGAGCAGTACTTC.

The rearrangement links TRBV15 to TRBJ2-7; D is unresolved. Looked up from germline, CDR1 is LNHNV and CDR2 is YYDKDF (reference sequence). This CDR3 is built from 16 residues. V lost 0 bases to trimming and J lost 3 bases, with 15 bases between them. CDR3: CATSREPVEVGYEQYF. The DNA for the CDR3 is TGTGCCACCAGCAGAGAACCTGTAGAGGTCGGCTACGAGCAGTACTTC.

This clonotype ranks as medium-sized. The rearrangement links TRBV7-6 to TRBJ2-5; the D gene is possibly TRBD2 (6 bases). V dropped 4 bases and J dropped 2 bases, with 14 bases sitting between them. Germline V CDR1 and CDR2: SGHVS, FNYEAQ. This CDR3 is 15 amino acids long. The CDR3 DNA is TGTGCCAGCAGCTACCGGGACTCTCGACAAGAGACCCAGTACTTC. It is translated as CASSYRDSRQETQYF.

V is TRBV29-1 and J is TRBJ2-3; TRBD1 agrees at 8 bases. With 0 bases clipped from V and 4 bases from J, the junction kept 9 bases outside the gene matches. The CDR3 totals 16 residues. The V gene's germline CDR1 is SQVTM and CDR2 ANQGSEA. This CDR3 reads CSVEESWTGRPDTQYF. CDR3 DNA sequence: TGCAGCGTTGAAGAGAGCTGGACAGGGAGGCCAGATACGCAGTATTTT.